This note documents a single T cell receptor (beta chain) sequence. The CDR3 has 14 residues. Germline V CDR1 and CDR2: MNHEY, SMNVEV (reference sequence). The V and J ends lost 1 base and 5 bases respectively, with 9 bases between them. TCRdb's copy holds only in-frame clones and misses some; the assay was immunoSEQ multiplex PCR. The sample holds 150,000 to 200,000 clones, just over 90% seen once. This sample is part of a study of control samples from healthy donors and cancer patients. The source of this sequence is a man aged 30-40 years in good health. Sequenced input: blood. The V and J genes are TRBV27 and TRBJ2-1, with D uncertain. The CDR3 DNA is TGTGCCAGCAGTTTATTTCCGGTTAACAATGAGCAGTTCTTC. Translation gives CASSLFPVNNEQFF.